The next 5 T cell receptor beta chains were all read from a single sample in a study of PD-L1 blockade in urothelial cancer. The table came from immunoSEQ multiplex PCR; TCRdb's copy has only in-frame clones and leaves some out. Of 65,000 to 90,000 clones in the sample, 84% were seen once. The time point here: pretreatment peripheral blood. The source material was PBMCs, sampled around atezolizumab (anti-PD-L1) treatment. The receptors shown here come from a woman aged 70-85 years with urothelial cancer.

This clone has only a few counts. V usage is TRBV6-1 and J usage is TRBJ1-1; no reliable D call. CDR1 is MNHNS and CDR2 is SASEGT in the germline V gene. The CDR3 loop spans 13 amino acids. V lost 4 bases to trimming and J lost 2 bases, with 8 bases between them. In nucleotides, the CDR3 is TGTGCCAGCAGTGCTCTAGTAAACACTGAAGCTTTCTTT. Protein: CASSALVNTEAFF.

This sequence joins TRBV18 and TRBJ2-2, with D perhaps TRBD2 (6 bases). Germline CDR1 and CDR2: KGHSH and LQKENI. Trimming took 4 bases from V and 7 from J, leaving 16 bases between them. The CDR3 extends over 15 amino acids. CDR3 DNA sequence: TGTGCCAGCTCACTTGAGACTAGATTTGGCGGGGAGCTGTTTTTT. This sequence encodes CASSLETRFGGELFF.

V is TRBV6-1 and J is TRBJ1-2; D might be TRBD1 (6 bases). CDR3 length: 14 residues. Trimming took 6 bases from V and 4 from J, leaving 15 bases between them. Germline V gene lookup returns CDR1 MNHNS and CDR2 SASEGT. This chain's CDR3 is CASSPTGFVYGYTF. The CDR3 region has the DNA TGTGCCAGCAGCCCTACAGGGTTTGTCTATGGCTACACCTTC.

The gene calls are TRBV7-6 and TRBJ2-3, with 7 bases identical to TRBD2. Germline values: CDR1 SGHVS, CDR2 FNYEAQ. The CDR3 consists of 15 residues. With V trimmed by 5 bases and J by 2 bases, 7 bases remained unmatched. This CDR3 reads CASSISGRSTDTQYF. The DNA for the CDR3 is TGTGCCAGCAGCATTAGCGGGCGGTCCACAGATACGCAGTATTTT.

The CDR3 is CASSFSGLAGEVIGTGELFF. The CDR3, as DNA: TGTGCCAGCAGTTTCTCGGGACTAGCGGGAGAGGTAATCGGCACCGGGGAGCTGTTTTTT. The chain recombines TRBV28 with TRBJ2-2; 14 bases match TRBD2. After removal of 3 bases from V and 4 bases from J, the junction contained 13 bases not matched to a gene. Germline V gives CDR1 MDHEN, CDR2 SYDVKM. CDR3 size: 20 residues.